This record covers a single TCR beta chain. What it recognizes is unknown. This sample also contains other DNA sequences that code for the same CDR3. Everyone who donated was a Caucasian adult who lived in Nashville, Tennessee. The sample is drawn from a study of shared clonotypes between healthy human individuals. General study results and limits: The genetic and exposure-history diversity represented was limited by few donors.

Germline CDR1 is GTSNPN and CDR2 is SVGIG (reference sequence). Unmatched junction bases numbered 3, after V lost 4 bases and J lost 5 bases. The CDR3 covers 12 residues. Assay execution took place at the deep level. The table came from immunoSEQ multiplex PCR; TCRdb's copy has only in-frame clones and leaves some out. Counted here are about 1 million clones, about 76% occurring once; the ten biggest clones make up 1.4% to 1.5%. J is TRBJ1-1 and V is TRBV30; 8 bases are a match to TRBD1. Material: memory CD4+ T cells sorted from blood. Subset specified: CD45RA-negative fraction. The sequence was collected from a man younger than 35 in good health. This CDR3 reads CAWTGGRTEAFF. As DNA, the CDR3 is TGTGCCTGGACAGGGGGCAGAACTGAAGCTTTCTTT.